This T cell receptor beta chain was obtained from a study of blood T cells in healthy people across ages. A second PCR of 7 to 11 cycles used a sample-barcoded 5' primer and a J-beta primer mix. TCRdb re-called the 5' RACE reads with MiXCR, one entry per CDR3 protein. The data contain more than 750,000 distinct CDR3 sequences, about 28% of them singletons. This clonotype was counted only a few times. CDR1 MNHEY and CDR2 SMNVEV come from the germline V gene (reference sequence). The CDR3 extends over 15 amino acids. Trimming removed 5 bases at V and 4 bases at J, with 18 bases between. This sample also belongs to another study, concerning T cells of mothers and their children.

The source material was blood. This TCR derives from a woman between 35 and 50 years old in good health. This chain uses TRBV27 with TRBJ2-7, with D possibly TRBD1 on 6 matching bases. The DNA for the CDR3 is TGTGCCAGCAGTGCCCCAGGGGCCCCCGGGTACGAGCAGTACTTC. Amino acids: CASSAPGAPGYEQYF.